This entry concerns a single T cell receptor beta chain. The germline V gene encodes CDR1 PRHDT and CDR2 FYEKMQ (reference sequence). The V gene end was trimmed by 0 bases and the J gene end by 4 bases; junction bases not matched to a gene: 0. The CDR3 length is 14 residues. The data belong to a study of blood T cell repertoires in COVID-19. Study context: Samples representing acute and convalescent COVID-19 were sourced from the United States, Italy and Spain. The cDNA or gDNA used as material had been derived from T cells, B-cell-depleted T cells, or PBMCs.

Original methodology: The assay estimated nucleated cells by amplifying reference gene primers. Clones were sequenced by immunoSEQ multiplex PCR, and TCRdb holds only the in-frame ones, with some missing. V and J calls and clone size are those listed in that table; D and trimming were worked out from the DNA. The repertoire consists of about 72,000 clones, with approximately 82% occurring once and the leading ten covering 6.6%. The TCR comes from a man in his fifties or sixties with acute or convalescent COVID-19. The chain links TRBV13 to TRBJ1-2; 9 nucleotides align to TRBD1. Sequencing was done on a sample of peripheral blood. CDR3 protein: CASSLGQGAYGYTF. DNA for the CDR3: TGTGCCAGCAGCTTAGGACAGGGGGCCTATGGCTACACCTTC.